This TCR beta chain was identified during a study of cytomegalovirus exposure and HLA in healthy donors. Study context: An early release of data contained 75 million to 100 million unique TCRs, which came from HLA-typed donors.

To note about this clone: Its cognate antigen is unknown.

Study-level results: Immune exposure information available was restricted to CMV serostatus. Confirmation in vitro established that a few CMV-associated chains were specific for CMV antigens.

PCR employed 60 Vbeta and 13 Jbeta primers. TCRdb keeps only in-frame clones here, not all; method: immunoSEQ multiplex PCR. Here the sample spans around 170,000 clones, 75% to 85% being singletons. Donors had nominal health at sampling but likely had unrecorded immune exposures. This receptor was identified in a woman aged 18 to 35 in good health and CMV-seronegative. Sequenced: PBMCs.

CDR3 bases: TGTGCCAGCCTAACTAGCGGGGCGGATACGCAGTATTTT. It yields the protein CASLTSGADTQYF. V gene TRBV6-6 combines with J gene TRBJ2-3, with 10 bases that match TRBD2. The junction had 5 bases not matched to a gene; V was cut back by 8 bases and J by 6 bases. This CDR3 is built from 13 residues. In germline, CDR1 is MNHNY, CDR2 SVGAGI (reference sequence).